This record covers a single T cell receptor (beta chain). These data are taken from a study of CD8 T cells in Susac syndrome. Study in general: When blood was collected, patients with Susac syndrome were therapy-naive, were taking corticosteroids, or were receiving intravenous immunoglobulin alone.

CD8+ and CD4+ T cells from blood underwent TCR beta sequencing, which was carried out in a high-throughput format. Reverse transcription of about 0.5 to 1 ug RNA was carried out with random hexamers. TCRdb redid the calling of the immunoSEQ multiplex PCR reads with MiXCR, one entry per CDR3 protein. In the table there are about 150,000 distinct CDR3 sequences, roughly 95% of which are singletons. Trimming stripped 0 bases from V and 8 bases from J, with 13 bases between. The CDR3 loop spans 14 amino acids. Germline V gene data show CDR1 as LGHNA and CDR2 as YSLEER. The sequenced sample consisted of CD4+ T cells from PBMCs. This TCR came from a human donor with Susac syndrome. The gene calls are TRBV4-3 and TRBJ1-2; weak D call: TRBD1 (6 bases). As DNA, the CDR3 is TGCGCCAGCAGCCAAGAAGGGGGAGGGGGAGGCTACACCTTC. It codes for CASSQEGGGGGYTF.